The 27 T cell receptor beta chains below were found in one sample sequenced in a study of T-cell reconstitution after alpha-beta-depleted transplantation in children. Preparation of the TCRbeta library involved a method that used unique molecular identifiers. TCRdb recomputed calls from the PCR reads with MiXCR, one row per CDR3 protein. The sample contains about 580,000 distinct CDR3 sequences, 20% to 25% of which appear only once. The sample was PBMCs, mostly from graft donor cells, taken 360 days after TCRalphabeta/CD19-depleted stem cell transplant. The source of these receptors is a boy under three years old who had a stem cell transplant for acute myeloid leukemia, so the T cells may come from the graft donor.

This clonotype showed up just once. The chain carries TRBV20-1 and TRBJ1-4; a weak D match, TRBD1 (5 bases). The V end was cut by 7 bases, the J end by 6 bases, with 15 bases between. Germline CDR1 is DFQATT and CDR2 is SNEGSKA (reference sequence). The CDR3 totals 13 residues. DNA of the CDR3: TGCAGTGTGTCAGGGATTGCGGATGAAAAACTGTTTTTT. Protein product: CSVSGIADEKLFF.

The V gene is TRBV12-3 or TRBV12-4, the J gene TRBJ2-1, with 9 bases lining up with TRBD1. The CDR3 runs 14 residues. V gave up 6 bases and J gave up 7 bases; unmatched junction bases: 7. The CDR3 is CASSSGTGLNEQFF. CDR3 DNA sequence: TGTGCCAGCAGCTCCGGGACAGGGTTGAATGAGCAGTTCTTC.

The chain is built from TRBV10-3 and TRBJ2-3; D is uncertain. Germline-derived CDR1 and CDR2 are ENHRY and SYGVKD. The CDR3 totals 19 residues. Trimming removed 0 bases at V and 0 bases at J, with 19 bases between. The CDR3 DNA reads TGTGCCATCAGTGAGTCCACCACTCCTGGGCACAGTAGCACAGATACGCAGTATTTT. The encoded protein is CAISESTTPGHSSTDTQYF.

This clonotype was seen a few times. The chain has TRBV5-1 and TRBJ2-5, with 8 bases matching TRBD1. CDR3 length equals 15 residues. J was trimmed by 4 bases and V by 1 base; bases with no gene match: 6. The V gene's germline CDR1 is SGHRS and CDR2 YFSETQ. CDR3: CASSLFPGQGETQYF. The CDR3 bases are TGCGCCAGCAGCTTGTTCCCCGGACAGGGAGAGACCCAGTACTTC.

The chain combines TRBV7-2 with TRBJ2-5; D not resolved. The V end was cut by 3 bases, the J end by 5 bases, with 13 bases between. Germline V lookup: CDR1 SGHTA, CDR2 FQGNSA. The CDR3 consists of 14 residues. The CDR3 nucleotides are TGTGCCAGCAGCTTGGCTCGAGATGGGGAGACCCAGTACTTC. Translated: CASSLARDGETQYF.

The chain recombines TRBV7-9 with TRBJ2-1; no firm D call. In germline, CDR1 is SEHNR, CDR2 FQNEAQ (reference sequence). The CDR3 sequence is 13 residues long. V dropped 5 bases and J dropped 6 bases, with 11 bases sitting between them. CDR3 coding DNA: TGTGCCAGCAGCGGTCGGTATGGCAATGAGCAGTTCTTC. It codes for CASSGRYGNEQFF.

This clonotype came up a few times. The gene calls are TRBV5-1 and TRBJ2-6; a weak D match, TRBD1 (6 bases). Looked up from germline, CDR1 is SGHRS and CDR2 is YFSETQ. The V and J ends lost 1 base and 0 bases respectively, with 11 bases between them. This CDR3 region has 17 residues. Here the CDR3 reads CASSLIQGVSGANVLTF. DNA of the CDR3: TGCGCCAGCAGCTTGATACAGGGCGTCTCTGGGGCCAACGTCCTGACTTTC.

There are many counts of this clonotype. The chain is built from TRBV13 and TRBJ2-1; 8 nucleotides match TRBD1. The CDR3 has 16 amino acids. With V trimmed by 0 bases and J by 5 bases, 6 bases remained unmatched. CDR1 and CDR2 from the germline V gene are PRHDT and FYEKMQ (reference sequence). The CDR3 nucleotides read TGTGCCAGCAGCTTAGGGGGGACAGGCCAGAACAATGAGCAGTTCTTC. Amino acid sequence: CASSLGGTGQNNEQFF.

This clonotype was counted many times. The chain couples TRBV7-6 to TRBJ2-7; 10 bases are shared with TRBD1. Germline V gene sequence: CDR1 SGHVS, CDR2 FNYEAQ. V was pared by 0 bases and J by 7 bases, with 3 bases of the junction left unmatched. The CDR3 is made up of 14 amino acids. The CDR3 reads CASSLARTGGEQYV. DNA for the CDR3: TGTGCCAGCAGCTTAGCTCGGACAGGGGGAGAGCAGTACGTC.

This clonotype was observed at least ten times. V and J are TRBV10-3 and TRBJ1-2; D is perhaps TRBD1 (6 bases). This CDR3 comprises 14 residues. CDR1 and CDR2 from the germline V gene are ENHRY and SYGVKD. Deletions cut 4 bases from V and 4 bases from J, with 13 bases between. For the CDR3, the DNA is TGTGCCATCAGTGGGCAGGGGCGCGGCTATGGCTACACCTTC. Translating it yields CAISGQGRGYGYTF.

This clonotype was seen a few times. The chain recombines TRBV7-6 with TRBJ1-2, with a weak D call TRBD1 (5 bases). The germline CDR1 and CDR2 sequences are SGHVS and FNYEAQ. The CDR3 length is 13 residues. The germline V and J ends were trimmed by 8 bases and 8 bases, with 18 bases remaining between them. The CDR3 DNA follows: TGTGCCAGCGGGGCGGGACGACTCGGGGGCTACACCTTC. Translation gives CASGAGRLGGYTF.

This clonotype was counted at least ten times. The chain uses TRBV9 and TRBJ2-2; no clear D. The CDR3 is 15 amino acids. V was pared by 0 bases and J by 3 bases, with 9 bases between. The germline gives CDR1 SGDLS, CDR2 YYNGEE. The CDR3 DNA reads as TGTGCCAGCAGCGTAGACCCCGGTGACACCGGGGAGCTGTTTTTT. As protein: CASSVDPGDTGELFF.

This clonotype has more than one count but fewer than ten. This sequence joins TRBV5-1 and TRBJ1-2; 8 positions agree with TRBD1. This CDR3 is 15 amino acids long. Germline V gene lookup returns CDR1 SGHRS and CDR2 YFSETQ. V trimming: 0 bases; J trimming: 4 bases; junction bases outside the gene matches: 5. The CDR3 nucleotides read TGCGCCAGCAGCTTGGTTACAGGGGGATTCTATGGCTACACCTTC. This encodes CASSLVTGGFYGYTF.

J is TRBJ1-6 and V is TRBV6-1; no definite D call. In germline, CDR1 is MNHNS, CDR2 SASEGT. This CDR3 spans 15 amino acids. The V end was cut by 4 bases, the J end by 9 bases, with 16 bases between. Written as DNA, the CDR3 is TGTGCCAGCAGTGCATGGGGAGCAAACCTTTCACCCCTCCACTTT. This sequence encodes CASSAWGANLSPLHF.

V is TRBV12-3 or TRBV12-4 and J is TRBJ2-1; 12 bases are shared with TRBD2. This CDR3 contains 15 residues. The ends lost 6 bases at V and 5 bases at J; junction bases unmatched: 5. Here the CDR3 DNA reads TGTGCCAGCAGCCAACTAGCGGGGGGAAACAATGAGCAGTTCTTC. Translation: CASSQLAGGNNEQFF.

This clonotype has more than one count but fewer than ten. J is TRBJ2-1 and V is TRBV6-1, with D maybe TRBD2 (6 bases). CDR1 MNHNS and CDR2 SASEGT come from the germline V gene. The length of the CDR3 is 13 residues. The V end was cut by 8 bases, the J end by 8 bases, with 16 bases between. The CDR3 sequence: CASGDGGVHEQFF. DNA of the CDR3: TGTGCCAGCGGGGACGGAGGGGTCCATGAGCAGTTCTTC.

This clonotype was detected many times. This sequence joins TRBV5-1 and TRBJ2-3, with D perhaps TRBD1 or TRBD2 (5 bases each). V gave up 7 bases and J gave up 6 bases, with 18 bases separating them. Germline CDR1 is SGHRS and CDR2 is YFSETQ. CDR3 length equals 14 residues. The CDR3 region is CASFRDLPADTQYF. DNA for the CDR3: TGCGCCAGCTTCCGGGACCTCCCGGCCGATACGCAGTATTTT.

In regard to this clonotype: A much bigger clone sits one base away, suggesting this may be a read error. The chain couples TRBV4-1 to TRBJ2-1, with unresolved D. CDR1 and CDR2 from the germline V gene are MGHRA and YSYEKL. V was trimmed by 0 bases and J by 6 bases, leaving 6 bases between them. The CDR3 covers 13 residues. The CDR3: CASSQDPGNEQFF. In DNA, the CDR3 is TGCGCCAGCAGCCAAGATCCCGGCAATGAGCAGTTCTTC.

The table lists this clonotype with many counts. This chain uses TRBV29-1 with TRBJ2-1; 8 bases fit TRBD1. The CDR3 totals 13 residues. With V trimmed by 5 bases and J by 6 bases, 6 bases remained unmatched. CDR1 and CDR2 from the germline V gene are SQVTM and ANQGSEA. CDR3 amino acids: CSVRQGSSNEQFF. The CDR3 region has the DNA TGCAGCGTTAGACAGGGGAGTTCCAATGAGCAGTTCTTC.

Many counts were recorded for this clonotype. J is TRBJ2-3 and V is TRBV20-1; D is unclear. V gave up 5 bases and J gave up 1 base, with 10 bases separating them. The germline CDR1 and CDR2 sequences are DFQATT and SNEGSKA (reference sequence). This CDR3 contains 13 residues. CDR3 loop: CSAVKEGTDTQYF. CDR3 nucleotides: TGCAGTGCTGTAAAAGAGGGCACAGATACGCAGTATTTT.

This clonotype was detected ten times or more. J is TRBJ2-2 and V is TRBV7-9; weak D call: TRBD1 (5 bases). Trimming took off 5 bases at V and 6 bases at J, with 13 bases between the two ends. This CDR3 contains 14 residues. CDR1 is SEHNR, CDR2 FQNEAQ, per germline (reference sequence). The CDR3 spells CASSPQVEAGELFF. CDR3 in DNA: TGTGCCAGCAGCCCACAGGTAGAGGCCGGGGAGCTGTTTTTT.

The CDR3 DNA follows: TGCAGCGTTGAGTCAACGGCAGCGTGGAAGCATGGCTACACCTTC. Its translation is CSVESTAAWKHGYTF. The chain links TRBV29-1 to TRBJ1-2; D ambiguous. The CDR3 sequence is 15 residues long. The V gene's germline CDR1 is SQVTM and CDR2 ANQGSEA. Trimming removed 3 bases at V and 6 bases at J, with 20 bases between.

This clonotype has just a few counts. The chain joins TRBV13 to TRBJ2-5; tentatively, D is TRBD1 (5 bases). CDR1 and CDR2 (germline): PRHDT, FYEKMQ (reference sequence). V lost 5 bases to trimming and J lost 6 bases, with 10 bases between them. The CDR3 length is 12 residues. CDR3 amino acids: CASSLQAQTQYF. CDR3 nucleotides: TGTGCCAGCAGCCTACAGGCCCAGACCCAGTACTTC.

This clonotype was seen at least ten times. The chain combines TRBV15 with TRBJ1-2; 9 nucleotides line up with TRBD1. V was pared by 0 bases and J by 5 bases, with 7 bases of the junction left unmatched. Germline V lookup: CDR1 LNHNV, CDR2 YYDKDF (reference sequence). The CDR3 contains 16 residues. The CDR3 DNA reads as TGTGCCACCAGCAGAGATCTTGGGGACAGGGAATATGGCTACACCTTC. Protein product: CATSRDLGDREYGYTF.

The sample holds a few counts of this clonotype. The chain joins TRBV20-1 to TRBJ2-5; 9 bases match TRBD2. This CDR3 is built from 16 residues. The germline CDR1 and CDR2 sequences are DFQATT and SNEGSKA (reference sequence). Trimming took 3 bases from V and 5 from J; bases not matched to a gene: 13. The CDR3 loop is CSARDPKRGVRETQYF. CDR3 in DNA: TGCAGTGCTAGGGATCCTAAGCGGGGGGTGAGGGAGACCCAGTACTTC.

This clonotype has a count of ten or more. V is TRBV6-5 and J is TRBJ1-5; tentative D call: TRBD1 (6 bases). The V end was cut by 5 bases, the J end by 4 bases, with 15 bases between. The CDR3 length is 15 residues. From germline, CDR1 is MNHEY and CDR2 SVGAGI. The CDR3 here is CASSPLGQTNQPQHF. In DNA form, the CDR3 reads TGTGCCAGCAGTCCCCTTGGACAGACTAATCAGCCCCAGCATTTT.

The J gene is TRBJ2-3, the V gene TRBV29-1; 8 bases are a match to TRBD1. The CDR3 is made up of 16 amino acids. V dropped 1 base and J dropped 2; count of bases not matched to a gene: 8. Germline V gene lookup returns CDR1 SQVTM and CDR2 ANQGSEA. CDR3 residues: CSVEGTGLGDTDTQYF. The CDR3 DNA is TGCAGCGTTGAAGGGACAGGGTTGGGGGACACAGATACGCAGTATTTT.